This T cell receptor (beta chain) was retrieved from a study of T-cell memory formation after mild COVID-19 (dated by TCRdb to the early 2020s). For the study in its entirety: TCR sequence clusters from the two donors were largely donor specific. T-cell clones expanding and contracting after mild COVID-19 in two donors were tracked by longitudinal TCRalpha and TCRbeta repertoire sequencing. Two young, previously healthy adult volunteers, one female and one male, were included in the cohort. Findings and caveats that apply to the study as a whole: Contracting CD4+ clones were located mainly in the CM and EM memory subsets, whereas CD8+ clones were found to be enriched in EMRA. Clones that contracted from day 15 to 85 showed balanced CD4/CD8 phenotypes, whereas a second wave of clones that expanded from day 15 to 37 leaned towards CD4+. The study covered only two mild cases, and larger cohorts including severe cases with pre-infection samples were considered necessary. Whether the second-wave clones peaking on day 37 were SARS-CoV-2 specific was not confirmed. The detection of some responding clones in pre-infection memory suggests that pre-existing cross-reactive memory T cells joined the SARS-CoV-2 response.

This clonotype was detected only a few times. Its antigen is unknown. Per-nucleotide qualities are absent, and no much larger clonotype sits a single base away. For sequencing, an Illumina NovaSeq 6000 was employed. cDNA libraries for TCRalpha and TCRbeta were prepared by 5'RACE using constant-segment primers, with sample barcodes and unique molecular identifiers added. Trizol reagent was used to extract RNA from every sample. Library amplification was performed in two PCR steps, and a second sample barcode and Illumina TruSeq adapters were introduced in the second step. The libraries were sequenced on an Illumina NovaSeq using 2 x 150 bp paired-end reads. In the original analysis: With migec v1.2.7, reads were demultiplexed and then collapsed into UMI-guided consensus sequences. Using mixcr v2.1.11, UMI consensuses were aligned to TRA and TRB V and J templates and then assembled into clonotypes. A clonotype was counted as expanded or contracted only if both edgeR and NoisET called the change significant, with noise models trained on biological replicates. For edgeR calls, a false discovery rate-adjusted p below 0.01 and a log2 fold-change threshold of 1 were applied. As an exploratory analysis of dynamics, PCA with hierarchical clustering was applied to max-normalized trajectories of the 1000 most abundant clonotypes. The CD4 or CD8 phenotype of responding clones was assigned using the separately sequenced CD4+ and CD8+ repertoires. The raw public reads went through TCRdb reprocessing: fastp at Q25, MiXCR clone calling, in-frame beta chains kept. A single entry per CDR3 protein holds the most common genes and DNA from its merged rows. These V and J calls rely on TCRdb rather than the paper's analysis. Recorded for this sample are around 100,000 distinct CDR3 sequences; about 20% of them occurred a single time. Roughly two fifths of the sample lies in the top ten.

PBMCs were isolated by Ficoll-Paque density gradient centrifugation. The V end loses 6 bases and the J end loses 6 bases, and a stretch of 15 bases separates them. The CDR1 and CDR2 encoded by the germline V gene are SGHNT and YENEEA. The CDR3, cysteine through phenylalanine, is 14 amino acids long. Kept here is only the CDR3 DNA, which spans 42 bases and is read in frame from base 1. This clonotype originated in a man younger than 30 who had mild COVID-19 (a few samples of this study predate the infection). The sample titles of this study are shuffled in the database, so cell type and time point are left out; the donor was told from shared clones. In this chain, TRBV11-3 is recombined with TRBJ2-1, and TRBD1 may be the D gene, going by 5 matching bases. Sequences were obtained from PBMCs or a T cell subset sorted from them (not recorded which). The DNA reads TGTGCCAGCAGTTTTTCAGGGTTGGCCAATGAGCAGTTCTTC. Its protein product is CASSFSGLANEQFF. Here the CDR3 is joined to the reference TRBV11-3 and TRBJ2-1 genes, and the full variable domain is: EAGVVQSPRYKIIEKKQPVAFWCNPISGHNTLYWYLQNLGQGPELLIRYENEEAVDDSQLPKDRFSAERLKGVDSTLKIQPAELGDSAVYLCASSFSGLANEQFFGPGTRLTVL.